The 22 T cell receptor beta chains reported below all come from one sample, sequenced in a study. Using its own MiXCR run on the RT-PCR reads, TCRdb lists one record per CDR3 protein. This table holds about 700,000 distinct CDR3 sequences, over 12% found once. Sequencing input: memory CD4+ T cells from blood. The receptors shown here come from a female donor in good health, serving as a healthy control.

V gene TRBV20-1 combines with J gene TRBJ2-7; perhaps D is TRBD1 or TRBD2 (5 bases each). CDR1 and CDR2 (germline): DFQATT, SNEGSKA (reference sequence). Trimming pared 0 bases from V and 3 bases from J, leaving 6 bases between. This CDR3 contains 12 residues. Here the CDR3 reads CSARDGGYEQYF. CDR3 coding DNA: TGCAGTGCTAGAGATGGGGGCTACGAGCAGTACTTC.

In this sample, this clonotype turned up a few times. The chain couples TRBV28 to TRBJ2-7, with TRBD2 identical over 9 bases. The V and J ends lost 5 bases and 7 bases, in that order; junction bases with no gene match: 18. Germline V gene lookup returns CDR1 MDHEN and CDR2 SYDVKM. This CDR3 contains 17 residues. CDR3 nucleotide sequence: TGTGCCAGCAGTACCCAGGGTAGCGGGAGTTTCATAGGAGAGCAGTACTTC. This gives the protein CASSTQGSGSFIGEQYF.

J is TRBJ2-5 and V is TRBV6-1, with a possible D match to TRBD1 (5 bases). Germline V gene lookup returns CDR1 MNHNS and CDR2 SASEGT. V was clipped by 6 bases and J by 5 bases, with 13 bases between them. This CDR3 has 13 amino acids. CDR3 loop: CASSRAWVETQYF. DNA for the CDR3: TGTGCCAGCAGCAGGGCGTGGGTCGAGACCCAGTACTTC.

This clonotype appeared a few times. The rearrangement joins TRBV5-1 to TRBJ1-1; D is uncertain. The CDR3 totals 15 residues. The germline V gene has CDR1 SGHRS and CDR2 YFSETQ. Deletions cut 4 bases from V and 4 bases from J, with 17 bases between. CDR3 residues: CASSIGSSNPTEAFF. The CDR3 DNA sequence: TGCGCCAGCAGCATAGGGAGCTCGAACCCCACTGAAGCTTTCTTT.

There are a few counts of this clonotype. This rearrangement joins TRBV12-3 or TRBV12-4 to TRBJ2-3; perhaps TRBD1 as D (5 bases). V was trimmed by 10 bases and J by 9 bases, leaving 23 bases between them. The CDR3 covers 14 residues. CDR3 nucleotide sequence: TGTGCCAACTCGGACACCCGGTCCCCAGGGACGCAGTATTTT. Amino acid sequence: CANSDTRSPGTQYF.

This rearrangement joins TRBV6-2 or TRBV6-3 to TRBJ2-3, with a weak D call TRBD2 (6 bases). CDR1 MNHEY and CDR2 SVGEGT come from the germline V gene. CDR3 size: 14 residues. Between the trimmed V and J ends, which lost 7 bases and 2 bases, there was a span of 13 bases. The CDR3 spells CASTRRGVTDTQYF. CDR3 sequence (DNA): TGTGCCAGCACCCGGCGGGGCGTCACAGATACGCAGTATTTT.

The rearrangement links TRBV4-3 to TRBJ1-5; 7 bases match TRBD1. Per the germline V gene, CDR1 is LGHNA and CDR2 is YSLEER. The CDR3 is 14 amino acids. The junction had 3 bases not matched to a gene; V was cut back by 3 bases and J by 4 bases. In nucleotides, the CDR3 is TGCGCCAGCAGCCAGCTGGGACAGAATCAGCCCCAGCATTTT. This codes for CASSQLGQNQPQHF.

This clonotype was counted many times. The genes are TRBV29-1 and TRBJ2-1; 9 bases fit TRBD2. This CDR3 spans 15 amino acids. J was trimmed by 8 bases and V by 4 bases; bases with no gene match: 12. Germline CDR1 SQVTM, CDR2 ANQGSEA. This CDR3 is CSVAGHAGGRDEQFF. The CDR3, as DNA: TGCAGCGTTGCTGGCCATGCGGGGGGGCGGGATGAGCAGTTCTTC.

This clonotype showed up many times. The V and J genes are TRBV6-6 and TRBJ2-7; D gene ambiguous. V lost 2 bases, J lost 6 bases, and 8 bases lay in between. CDR3 length: 12 residues. Germline assignment: CDR1 MNHNY and CDR2 SVGAGI (reference sequence). CDR3 sequence: CASSYRSREQYF. The CDR3 bases are TGTGCCAGCAGTTACCGCTCCCGCGAGCAGTACTTC.

This rearrangement joins TRBV10-3 to TRBJ1-2; D is possibly TRBD1 (5 bases). CDR3 length equals 12 residues. V dropped 4 bases and J dropped 4 bases, with 7 bases sitting between them. Germline V gene sequence: CDR1 ENHRY, CDR2 SYGVKD. CDR3 DNA: TGTGCCATCAGTGCGGACACCTATGGCTACACCTTC. Amino acid sequence: CAISADTYGYTF.

The rearrangement joins TRBV11-1 to TRBJ2-3; D not resolved. The germline V gene encodes CDR1 SGHAT and CDR2 FQDESV (reference sequence). V was pared by 2 bases and J by 4 bases, with 10 bases between. The CDR3 length is 14 residues. The CDR3 spells CASSLYTASDTQYF. Written as DNA, the CDR3 is TGTGCCAGCAGCTTATATACGGCTTCAGATACGCAGTATTTT.

This clonotype occurred many times. This CDR3 reads CASSRDTSTDTQYF. CDR3 DNA sequence: TGCGCCAGCAGCCGGGACACAAGCACAGATACGCAGTATTTT. V gene TRBV5-1 combines with J gene TRBJ2-3; D might be TRBD1 (6 bases). CDR3 size: 14 residues. The V gene's germline CDR1 is SGHRS and CDR2 YFSETQ. V was shortened by 4 bases and J by 0 bases, with 9 bases between the two germline ends.

This clonotype was detected ten times or more. The chain couples TRBV7-9 to TRBJ2-3; D gene ambiguous. CDR1 is SEHNR, CDR2 FQNEAQ, per germline (reference sequence). The CDR3 spans 15 residues. The ends were cut back, 1 base at V and 2 bases at J, with 10 bases in the middle. The CDR3 DNA reads as TGTGCCAGCAGCTTAGGGGCCAGCACCACAGATACGCAGTATTTT. It encodes CASSLGASTTDTQYF.

J is TRBJ2-7 and V is TRBV15; possible D gene TRBD2, 6 bases. This CDR3 comprises 18 residues. Trimming pared 0 bases from V and 3 bases from J, leaving 21 bases between. Germline V gene lookup returns CDR1 LNHNV and CDR2 YYDKDF (reference sequence). CDR3 protein: CATSREIQAASAYYEQYF. CDR3 sequence (DNA): TGTGCCACCAGCAGAGAGATTCAGGCGGCTAGCGCATACTACGAGCAGTACTTC.

V is TRBV6-6 and J is TRBJ1-5, with TRBD1 as a possible D gene (5 bases). The V gene lost 11 bases and the J gene lost 3 bases, with 20 bases spanning the gap. The germline gives CDR1 MNHNY, CDR2 SVGAGI (reference sequence). This CDR3 has 15 amino acids. The CDR3 DNA is TGTGCCGCCGGAAGGGGAGGGTCGTTCAATCAGCCCCAGCATTTT. This translates into CAAGRGGSFNQPQHF.

The chain uses TRBV20-1 and TRBJ2-5; 8 bases fit TRBD2. Trimming cost V 7 bases and J 0 bases; bases outside gene matches: 7. CDR1 is DFQATT, CDR2 SNEGSKA, per germline (reference sequence). This CDR3 region has 14 residues. The chain's CDR3 is CSVWAGGNQETQYF. The CDR3 region has the DNA TGCAGTGTTTGGGCGGGAGGAAACCAAGAGACCCAGTACTTC.

This clonotype was counted a few times. The chain is built from TRBV6-1 and TRBJ1-5; D perhaps matches TRBD1 (5 bases). V was shortened by 2 bases and J by 2 bases, with 13 bases between the two germline ends. Germline values: CDR1 MNHNS, CDR2 SASEGT. The CDR3 length is 16 residues. The CDR3 sequence: CASSEMSGLGNQPQHF. In nucleotides, the CDR3 is TGTGCCAGCAGTGAAATGTCAGGGCTCGGCAATCAGCCCCAGCATTTT.

This clonotype was observed a few times. This chain uses TRBV12-3 or TRBV12-4 with TRBJ1-6; 10 bases map to TRBD1. There are 14 residues in the CDR3. Trimming cost V 3 bases and J 9 bases; bases outside gene matches: 2. The CDR3 loop is CASSLTGGLSPLHF. The CDR3, as DNA: TGTGCCAGCAGTTTGACAGGGGGCCTTTCACCCCTCCACTTT.

The chain carries TRBV6-5 and TRBJ2-3; 11 nucleotides match TRBD1. Germline V lookup: CDR1 MNHEY, CDR2 SVGAGI. This CDR3 has 16 residues. V gave up 4 bases and J gave up 3 bases; unmatched junction bases: 6. The CDR3 protein is CASSSTGTGGTDTQYF. The CDR3 nucleotides are TGTGCCAGCAGTTCAACCGGGACAGGGGGGACAGATACGCAGTATTTT.

This clonotype appeared a few times. The chain links TRBV7-2 to TRBJ2-1, with TRBD2 identical over 11 bases. J gave up 8 bases and V 6 bases, and 9 bases lay outside the gene matches. The CDR3 covers 15 residues. CDR1 and CDR2 from the germline V gene are SGHTA and FQGNSA. The CDR3 loop is CASRVTSGRVDEQFF. As DNA, the CDR3 is TGTGCCAGCAGGGTTACTAGCGGGAGAGTAGATGAGCAGTTCTTC.

In regard to this clonotype: This could be a read error, since a much larger clone is one nucleotide away. The chain joins TRBV7-2 to TRBJ1-6, with TRBD1 as a possible D gene (6 bases). The CDR3 length is 14 residues. Germline values: CDR1 SGHTA, CDR2 FQGNSA. The CDR3, as DNA: TGTGCCAGCAGCTTACCGTCGACAGGTTCACTCCTCCACTTT. Translated, it gives CASSLPSTGSLLHF.

This clonotype was seen repeatedly, ten times or more. The chain carries TRBV20-1 and TRBJ1-1; D may be TRBD1 (5 bases). Germline loops: CDR1 DFQATT, CDR2 SNEGSKA (reference sequence). The ends were cut back, 1 base at V and 4 bases at J, with 19 bases in the middle. The CDR3 loop spans 16 amino acids. CDR3: CSARVGGNTLGTEAFF. The CDR3 nucleotides read TGCAGTGCTAGAGTTGGGGGGAACACCCTGGGCACTGAAGCTTTCTTT.